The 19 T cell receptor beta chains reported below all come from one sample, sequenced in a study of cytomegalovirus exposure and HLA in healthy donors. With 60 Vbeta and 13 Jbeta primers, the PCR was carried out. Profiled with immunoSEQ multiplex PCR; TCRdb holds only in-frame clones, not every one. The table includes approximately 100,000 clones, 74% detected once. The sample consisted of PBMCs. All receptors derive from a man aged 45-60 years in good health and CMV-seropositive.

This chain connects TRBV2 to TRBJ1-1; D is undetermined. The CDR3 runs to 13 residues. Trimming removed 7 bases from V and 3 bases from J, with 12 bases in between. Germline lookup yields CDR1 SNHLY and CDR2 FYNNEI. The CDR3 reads CASKKLEDTEAFF. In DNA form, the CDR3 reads TGTGCCAGCAAGAAACTGGAGGACACTGAAGCTTTCTTT.

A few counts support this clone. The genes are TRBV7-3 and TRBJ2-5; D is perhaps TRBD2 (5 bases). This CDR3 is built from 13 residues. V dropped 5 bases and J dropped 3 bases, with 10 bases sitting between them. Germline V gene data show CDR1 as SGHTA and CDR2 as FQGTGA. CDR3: CASSGNGEETQYF. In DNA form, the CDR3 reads TGTGCCAGCAGCGGGAACGGGGAAGAGACCCAGTACTTC.

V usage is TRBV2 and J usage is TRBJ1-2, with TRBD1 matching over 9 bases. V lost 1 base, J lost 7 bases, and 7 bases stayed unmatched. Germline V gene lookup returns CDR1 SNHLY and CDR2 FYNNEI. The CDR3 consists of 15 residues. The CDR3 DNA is TGTGCCAGCAGTGAAGATGGGACAGGGTGGGGTGGCTACACCTTC. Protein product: CASSEDGTGWGGYTF.

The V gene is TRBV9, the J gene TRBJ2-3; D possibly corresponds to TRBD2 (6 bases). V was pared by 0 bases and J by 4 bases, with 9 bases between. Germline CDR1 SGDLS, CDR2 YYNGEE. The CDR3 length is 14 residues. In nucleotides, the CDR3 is TGTGCCAGCAGCGTAGGGGGGGAGTCAGATACGCAGTATTTT. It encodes CASSVGGESDTQYF.

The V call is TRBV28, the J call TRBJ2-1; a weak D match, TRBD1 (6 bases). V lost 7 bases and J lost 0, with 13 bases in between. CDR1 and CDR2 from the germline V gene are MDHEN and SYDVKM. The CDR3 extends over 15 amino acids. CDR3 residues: CASNLGQSSYNEQFF. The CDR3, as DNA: TGTGCCAGCAACCTAGGACAGAGCTCCTACAATGAGCAGTTCTTC.

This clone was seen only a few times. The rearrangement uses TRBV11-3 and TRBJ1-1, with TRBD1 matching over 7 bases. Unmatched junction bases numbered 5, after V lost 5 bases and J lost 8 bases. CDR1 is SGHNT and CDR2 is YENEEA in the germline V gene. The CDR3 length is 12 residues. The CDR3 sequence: CASSPGTEEAFF. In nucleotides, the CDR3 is TGTGCCAGCAGCCCGGGGACAGAGGAAGCTTTCTTT.

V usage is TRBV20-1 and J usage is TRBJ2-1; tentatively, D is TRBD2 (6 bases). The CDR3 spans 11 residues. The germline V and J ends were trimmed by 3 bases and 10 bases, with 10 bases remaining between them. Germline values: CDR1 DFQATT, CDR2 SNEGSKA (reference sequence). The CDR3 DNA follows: TGCAGTGCTAGCCCGGGGGAGGAGCAGTTCTTC. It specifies CSASPGEEQFF.

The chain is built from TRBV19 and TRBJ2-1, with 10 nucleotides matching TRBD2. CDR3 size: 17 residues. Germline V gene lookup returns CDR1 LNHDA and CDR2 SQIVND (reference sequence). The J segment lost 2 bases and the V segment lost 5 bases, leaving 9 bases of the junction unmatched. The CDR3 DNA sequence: TGTGCCAGTAGTTCGTTAGCGGGAGGACCCCCCTACAATGAGCAGTTCTTC. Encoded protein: CASSSLAGGPPYNEQFF.

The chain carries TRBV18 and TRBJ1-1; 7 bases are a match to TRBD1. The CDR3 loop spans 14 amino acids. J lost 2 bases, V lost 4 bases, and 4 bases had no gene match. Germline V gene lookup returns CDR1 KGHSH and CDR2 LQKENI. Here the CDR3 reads CASSLGTDNTEAFF. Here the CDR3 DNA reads TGTGCCAGCTCACTCGGGACAGATAACACTGAAGCTTTCTTT. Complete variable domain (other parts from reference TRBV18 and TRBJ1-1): NAGVMQNPRHLVRRRGQEARLRCSPMKGHSHVYWYRQLPEEGLKFMVYLQKENIIDESGMPKERFSAEFPKEGPSILRIQQVVRGDSAAYFCASSLGTDNTEAFFGQGTRLTVV.

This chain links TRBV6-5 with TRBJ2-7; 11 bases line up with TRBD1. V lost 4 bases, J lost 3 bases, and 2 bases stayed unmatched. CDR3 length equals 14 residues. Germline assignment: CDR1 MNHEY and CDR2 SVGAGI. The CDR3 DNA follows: TGTGCCAGCAGTTTCGGGACAGGGGGCTACGAGCAGTACTTC. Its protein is CASSFGTGGYEQYF.

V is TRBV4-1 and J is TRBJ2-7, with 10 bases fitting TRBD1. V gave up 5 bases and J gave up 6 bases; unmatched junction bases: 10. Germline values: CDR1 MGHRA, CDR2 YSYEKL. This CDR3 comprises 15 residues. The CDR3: CASSSPGTGALEQYF. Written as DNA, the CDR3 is TGCGCCAGCAGCTCTCCCGGGACAGGGGCCCTCGAGCAGTACTTC.

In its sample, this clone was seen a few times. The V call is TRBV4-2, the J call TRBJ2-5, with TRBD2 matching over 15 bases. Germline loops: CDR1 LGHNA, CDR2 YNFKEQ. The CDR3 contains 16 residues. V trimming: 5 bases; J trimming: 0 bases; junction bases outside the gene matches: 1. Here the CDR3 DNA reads TGTGCCAGCAGCGGGACTAGCGGGAGGTACCAAGAGACCCAGTACTTC. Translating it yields CASSGTSGRYQETQYF.

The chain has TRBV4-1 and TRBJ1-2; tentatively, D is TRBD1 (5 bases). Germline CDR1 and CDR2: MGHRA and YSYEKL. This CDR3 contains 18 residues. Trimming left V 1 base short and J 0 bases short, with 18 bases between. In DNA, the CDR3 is TGCGCCAGCAGCCAAGGTCTTCGGGGGACCATTCCTAACTATGGCTACACCTTC. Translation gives CASSQGLRGTIPNYGYTF.

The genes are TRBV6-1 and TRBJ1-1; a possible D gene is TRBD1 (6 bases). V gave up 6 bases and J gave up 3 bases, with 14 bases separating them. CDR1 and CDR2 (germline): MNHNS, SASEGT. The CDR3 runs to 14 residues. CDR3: CASRAGEWDTEAFF. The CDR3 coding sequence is TGTGCCAGCAGGGCAGGGGAGTGGGACACTGAAGCTTTCTTT.

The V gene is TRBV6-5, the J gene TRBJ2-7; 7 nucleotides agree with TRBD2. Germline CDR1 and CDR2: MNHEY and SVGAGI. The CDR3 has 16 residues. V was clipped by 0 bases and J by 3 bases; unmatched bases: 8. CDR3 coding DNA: TGTGCCAGCAGTTACTCGTCCGGACTAGGTCTCTACGAGCAGTACTTC. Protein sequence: CASSYSSGLGLYEQYF.

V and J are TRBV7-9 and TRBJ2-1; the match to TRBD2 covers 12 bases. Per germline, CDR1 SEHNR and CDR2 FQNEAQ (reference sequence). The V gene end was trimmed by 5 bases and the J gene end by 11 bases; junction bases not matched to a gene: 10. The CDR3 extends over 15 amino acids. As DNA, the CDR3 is TGTGCCAGCAGCCCGACTAGCGGGAGTAGCGGGAAGCAGTTCTTC. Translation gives CASSPTSGSSGKQFF.

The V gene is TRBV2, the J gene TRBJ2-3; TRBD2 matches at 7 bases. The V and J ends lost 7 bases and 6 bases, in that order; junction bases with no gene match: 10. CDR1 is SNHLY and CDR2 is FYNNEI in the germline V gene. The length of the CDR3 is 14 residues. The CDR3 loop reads CASTEGGARDTQYF. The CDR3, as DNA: TGTGCCAGCACCGAGGGAGGGGCTAGGGATACGCAGTATTTT.

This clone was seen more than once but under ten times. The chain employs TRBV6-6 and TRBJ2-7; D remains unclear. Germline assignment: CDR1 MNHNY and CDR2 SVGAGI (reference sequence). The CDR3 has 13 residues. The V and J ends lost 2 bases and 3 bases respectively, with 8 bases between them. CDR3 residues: CASSYALGYEQYF. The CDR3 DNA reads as TGTGCCAGCAGTTACGCCCTCGGCTACGAGCAGTACTTC.

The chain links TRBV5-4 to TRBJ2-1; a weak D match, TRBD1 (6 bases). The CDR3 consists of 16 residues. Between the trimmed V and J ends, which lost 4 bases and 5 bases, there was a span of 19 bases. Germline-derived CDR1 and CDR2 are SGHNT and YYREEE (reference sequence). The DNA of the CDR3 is TGTGCCAGCAGCCCCACCCGAGCTAGGGGGAACAATGAGCAGTTCTTC. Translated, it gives CASSPTRARGNNEQFF.